This T cell receptor (beta chain) was recorded in a study of blood T cell repertoires in COVID-19. Study overall: The United States, Italy and Spain provided the acute and convalescent COVID-19 samples. PBMCs, B-cell-depleted T cells, or T cells provided the cDNA or gDNA that made up the material.

As processed by the authors: Reference gene primer amplification in the assay estimated nucleated cell counts. The table came from immunoSEQ multiplex PCR; TCRdb's copy has only in-frame clones and leaves some out. That table gives V, J and clone size, and the DNA gave D and trimming. Here the sample spans 60,000 to 75,000 clones, approximately 86% being singletons. CDR1 is SEHNR, CDR2 FQNEAQ, per germline (reference sequence). The CDR3 totals 16 residues. Trimming took 0 bases from V and 6 from J; bases not matched to a gene: 5. Sequencing was done on a sample of peripheral blood. The chain joins TRBV7-9 to TRBJ2-1, with TRBD2 matching 10 bases. This TCR was recovered from a man between 65 and 85 years old with active COVID-19. This CDR3 reads CASSLATGLAANEQFF. CDR3 coding DNA: TGTGCCAGCAGCTTAGCGACCGGACTAGCGGCCAATGAGCAGTTCTTC.